This T cell receptor beta chain is from a study of shared clonotypes between healthy human individuals. Study-wide background: A couple of women and a few men aged 18 to 49 served as donors.

Terminally differentiated effector memory CD45RA+ cells were left out of the naive CD8 fraction, which was CD45RO-negative and positively selected for CCR7. The DNA input per sorted-subset replicate PCR was roughly 210 ng, corresponding to around 28,000 T cell genomes. The data were produced by immunoSEQ multiplex PCR, yet TCRdb's version contains in-frame clones alone and is incomplete. The table has under 700,000 clones, roughly 95% seen once. The V gene's germline CDR1 is SEHNR and CDR2 FQNEAQ (reference sequence). V shed 3 bases and J shed 5 bases, with 19 bases lying between them. The CDR3 totals 16 residues.

The J gene is TRBJ1-2, the V gene TRBV7-9; perhaps TRBD1 as D (5 bases). Specimen: naive CD8+ T cells sorted from blood. The clonotype was recovered from a woman under 40 in good health. The DNA for the CDR3 is TGTGCCAGCAGCTTCCCAGGTGAGGGGATTCCGTATGGCTACACCTTC. Its protein is CASSFPGEGIPYGYTF.